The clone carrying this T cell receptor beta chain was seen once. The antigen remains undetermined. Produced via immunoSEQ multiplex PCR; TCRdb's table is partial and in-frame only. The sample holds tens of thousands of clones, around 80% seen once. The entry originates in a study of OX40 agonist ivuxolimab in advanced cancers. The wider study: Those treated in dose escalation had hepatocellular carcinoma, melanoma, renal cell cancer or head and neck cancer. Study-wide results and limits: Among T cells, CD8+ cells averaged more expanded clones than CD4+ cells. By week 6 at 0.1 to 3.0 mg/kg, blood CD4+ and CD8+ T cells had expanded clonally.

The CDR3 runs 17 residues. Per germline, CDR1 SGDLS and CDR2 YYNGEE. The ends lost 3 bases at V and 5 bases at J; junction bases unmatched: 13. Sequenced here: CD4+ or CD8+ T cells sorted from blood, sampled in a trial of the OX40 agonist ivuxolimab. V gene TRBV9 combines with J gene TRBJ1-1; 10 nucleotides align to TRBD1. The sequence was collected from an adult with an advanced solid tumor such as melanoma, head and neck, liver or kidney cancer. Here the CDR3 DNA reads TGTGCCAGCAGCGCAGCCCGGTTGGGACAGGGGATGACTGAAGCTTTCTTT. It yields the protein CASSAARLGQGMTEAFF.